This record concerns one T cell receptor beta chain sequence. The table came from immunoSEQ multiplex PCR; TCRdb's copy has only in-frame clones and leaves some out. The table shows approximately 450,000 clones, with around nine tenths occurring only once. With 5 bases clipped from V and 4 bases from J, the junction kept 5 bases outside the gene matches. The CDR3 length is 14 residues. CDR1 LGHNT and CDR2 FRNRAP come from the germline V gene. These data originate in a study of blood T cell repertoires in COVID-19. Across the study: From T cells, B-cell-depleted T cells, or PBMCs came the material, which was cDNA or gDNA.

The V gene is TRBV12-5, the J gene TRBJ1-2; TRBD1 matches at 9 bases. Sequencing input: PBMCs or T cells enriched from blood (not recorded which). This sequence was found in a woman between 18 and 29 years old with acute COVID-19. Here the CDR3 reads CASGQTGGSYGYTF. The CDR3 bases are TGTGCTAGTGGTCAGACAGGGGGGTCCTATGGCTACACCTTC.